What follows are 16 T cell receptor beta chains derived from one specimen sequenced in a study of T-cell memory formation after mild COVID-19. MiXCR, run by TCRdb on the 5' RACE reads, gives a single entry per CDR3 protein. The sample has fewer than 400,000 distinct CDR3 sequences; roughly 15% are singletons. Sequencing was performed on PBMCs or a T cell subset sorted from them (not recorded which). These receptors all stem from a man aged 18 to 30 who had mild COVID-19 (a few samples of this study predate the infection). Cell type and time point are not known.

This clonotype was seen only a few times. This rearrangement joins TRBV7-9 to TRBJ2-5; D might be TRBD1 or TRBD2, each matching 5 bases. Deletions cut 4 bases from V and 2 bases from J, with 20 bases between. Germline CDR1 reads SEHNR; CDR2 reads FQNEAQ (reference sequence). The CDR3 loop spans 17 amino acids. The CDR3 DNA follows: TGTGCCAGCAGCTGGACCGGCGAGAGGGGATCTCAAGAGACCCAGTACTTC. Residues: CASSWTGERGSQETQYF. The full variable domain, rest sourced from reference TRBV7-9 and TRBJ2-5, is DTGVSQNPRHKITKRGQNVTFRCDPISEHNRLYWYRQTLGQGPEFLTYFQNEAQLEKSRLLSDRFSAERPKGSFSTLEIQRTEQGDSAMYLCASSWTGERGSQETQYFGPGTRLLVL.

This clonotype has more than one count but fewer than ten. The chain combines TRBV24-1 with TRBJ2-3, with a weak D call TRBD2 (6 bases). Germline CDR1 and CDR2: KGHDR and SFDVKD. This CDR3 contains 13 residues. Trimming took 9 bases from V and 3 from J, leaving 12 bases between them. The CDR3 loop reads CATRASATDTQYF. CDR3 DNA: TGTGCCACCCGGGCTAGCGCTACAGATACGCAGTATTTT.

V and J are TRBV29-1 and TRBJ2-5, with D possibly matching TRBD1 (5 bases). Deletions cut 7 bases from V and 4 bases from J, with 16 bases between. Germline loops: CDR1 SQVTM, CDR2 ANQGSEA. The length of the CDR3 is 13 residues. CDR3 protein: CSGKRQGGETQYF. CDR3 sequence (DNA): TGCAGCGGAAAAAGGCAGGGCGGAGAGACCCAGTACTTC.

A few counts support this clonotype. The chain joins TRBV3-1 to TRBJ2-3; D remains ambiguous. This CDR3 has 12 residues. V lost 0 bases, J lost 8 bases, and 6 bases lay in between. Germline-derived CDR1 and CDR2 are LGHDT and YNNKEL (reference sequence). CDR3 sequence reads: CASSQDWGTQYF. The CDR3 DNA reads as TGTGCCAGCAGCCAAGATTGGGGTACGCAGTATTTT.

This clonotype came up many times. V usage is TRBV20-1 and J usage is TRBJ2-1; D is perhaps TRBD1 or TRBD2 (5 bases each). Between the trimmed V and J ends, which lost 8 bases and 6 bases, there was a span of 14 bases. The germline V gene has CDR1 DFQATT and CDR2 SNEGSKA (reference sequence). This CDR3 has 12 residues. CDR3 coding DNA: TGCAGTCCCCGAGGTGGGGGCAATGAGCAGTTCTTC. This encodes CSPRGGGNEQFF.

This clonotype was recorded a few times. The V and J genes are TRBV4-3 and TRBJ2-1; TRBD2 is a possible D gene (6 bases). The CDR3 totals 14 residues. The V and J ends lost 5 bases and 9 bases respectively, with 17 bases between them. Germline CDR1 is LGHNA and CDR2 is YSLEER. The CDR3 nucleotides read TGCGCCAGCAGCTCACAGGCGGGGCCGACTGAGCAGTTCTTC. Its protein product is CASSSQAGPTEQFF.

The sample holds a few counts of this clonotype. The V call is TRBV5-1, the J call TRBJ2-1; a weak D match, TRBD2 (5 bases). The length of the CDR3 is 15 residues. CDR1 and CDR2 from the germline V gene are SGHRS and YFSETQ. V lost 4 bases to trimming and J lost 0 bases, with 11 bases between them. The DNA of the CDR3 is TGCGCCAGCAGCCCGGGGTTTCACTCCTACAATGAGCAGTTCTTC. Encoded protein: CASSPGFHSYNEQFF.

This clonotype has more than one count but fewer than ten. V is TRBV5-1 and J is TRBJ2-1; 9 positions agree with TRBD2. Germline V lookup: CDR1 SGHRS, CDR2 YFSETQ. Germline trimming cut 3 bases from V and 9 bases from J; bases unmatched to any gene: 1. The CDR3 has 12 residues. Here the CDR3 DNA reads TGCGCCAGCAGCTGGCGGGAGGGTGAGCAGTTCTTC. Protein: CASSWREGEQFF.

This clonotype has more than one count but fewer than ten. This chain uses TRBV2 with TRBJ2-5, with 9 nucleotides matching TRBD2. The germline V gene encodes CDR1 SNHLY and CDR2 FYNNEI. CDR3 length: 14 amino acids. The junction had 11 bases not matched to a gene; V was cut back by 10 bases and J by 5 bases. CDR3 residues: CATLRTSAEETQYF. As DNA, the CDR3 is TGTGCCACCCTCCGGACTAGCGCCGAGGAGACCCAGTACTTC.

This CDR3 reads CATSSFRGFEEQYF. CDR3 bases: TGTGCCACCAGCAGCTTCAGGGGATTTGAAGAGCAGTACTTC. The J gene is TRBJ2-7, the V gene TRBV15, with TRBD1 as a possible D gene (6 bases). With 3 bases removed from V and 7 bases from J, the gap between germline ends came to 16 bases. The germline CDR1 and CDR2 sequences are LNHNV and YYDKDF (reference sequence). The CDR3 runs to 14 residues.

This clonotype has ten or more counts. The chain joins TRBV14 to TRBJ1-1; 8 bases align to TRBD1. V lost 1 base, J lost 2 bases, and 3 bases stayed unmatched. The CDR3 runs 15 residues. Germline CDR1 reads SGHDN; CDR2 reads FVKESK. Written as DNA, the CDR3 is TGTGCCAGCAGCCAAGGCGGACAGGGAAACACTGAAGCTTTCTTT. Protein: CASSQGGQGNTEAFF.

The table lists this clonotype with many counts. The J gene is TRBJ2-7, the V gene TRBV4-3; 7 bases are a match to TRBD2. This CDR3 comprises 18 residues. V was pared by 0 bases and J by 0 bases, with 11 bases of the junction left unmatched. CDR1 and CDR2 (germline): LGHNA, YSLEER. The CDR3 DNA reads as TGCGCCAGCAGCCAAGATGCCAGCGGGCGGACTAGCTCCTACGAGCAGTACTTC. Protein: CASSQDASGRTSSYEQYF.

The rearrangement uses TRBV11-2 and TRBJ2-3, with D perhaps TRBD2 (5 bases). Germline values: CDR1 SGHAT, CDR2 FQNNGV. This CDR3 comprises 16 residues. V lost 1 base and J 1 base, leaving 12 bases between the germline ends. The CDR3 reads CASSLVVAPRTDTQYF. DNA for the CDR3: TGTGCCAGCAGCTTAGTCGTAGCGCCTCGCACAGATACGCAGTATTTT.

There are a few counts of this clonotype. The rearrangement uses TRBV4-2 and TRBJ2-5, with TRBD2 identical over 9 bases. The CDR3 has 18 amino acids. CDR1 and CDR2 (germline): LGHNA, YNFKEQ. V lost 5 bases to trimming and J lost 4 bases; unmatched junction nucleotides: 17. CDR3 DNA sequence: TGTGCCAGCAGCTCGGGAGGTGGCGGGGGGGCCTTTGGAGAGACCCAGTACTTC. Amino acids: CASSSGGGGGAFGETQYF.

Here the CDR3 DNA reads TGCAGTGCTAGCCCGTCCGGGGGGGACACTGAAGCTTTCTTT. Amino acids: CSASPSGGDTEAFF. This sequence joins TRBV20-1 and TRBJ1-1, with D perhaps matching TRBD1 (5 bases). V gave up 3 bases and J gave up 3 bases, with 14 bases separating them. CDR1 is DFQATT, CDR2 SNEGSKA, per germline (reference sequence). There are 14 residues in the CDR3.

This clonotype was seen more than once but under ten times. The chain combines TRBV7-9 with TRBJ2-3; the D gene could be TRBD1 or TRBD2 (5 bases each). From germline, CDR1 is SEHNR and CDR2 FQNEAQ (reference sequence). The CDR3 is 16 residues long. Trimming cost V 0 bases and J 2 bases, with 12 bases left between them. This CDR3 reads CASSLAQGGHTDTQYF. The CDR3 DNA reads TGTGCCAGCAGCTTAGCGCAGGGCGGGCACACAGATACGCAGTATTTT.